The T cell receptor beta chain described here comes from a study of T cells in Graves' hyperthyroidism and ophthalmopathy. The study's findings and limits: A model using 13 V-J features told ophthalmopathy apart from stable hyperthyroidism.

Trimming pared 3 bases from V and 4 bases from J, leaving 19 bases between. Germline lookup yields CDR1 MNHEY and CDR2 SMNVEV (reference sequence). This CDR3 is 16 amino acids long. Every diagnosis used clinical symptoms, serum thyroxine and TRAb, thyroid ultrasound and orbital computed tomography. This clonotype was detected only a few times. Its antigen is not known. Using RNA transcripts as the source, TCR beta CDR3 regions were amplified. During a first-round RT-PCR of the TCR CDR3, the HTBI primer set was used. Using its own MiXCR run on the multiplex PCR reads, TCRdb lists one record per CDR3 protein. The table lists 540,000 or so distinct CDR3 sequences, roughly 46% of them singletons.

Sequenced input: peripheral blood or thyroid tissue (not recorded which). The sequence derives from an adult woman with Graves' disease, either hyperthyroidism or ophthalmopathy (not recorded which). The V call is TRBV27, the J call TRBJ2-7; D is possibly TRBD2 (6 bases). This chain's CDR3 is CASSLKSARGRYEQYF. For the CDR3, the DNA is TGTGCCAGCAGTTTGAAAAGCGCTCGGGGGAGATACGAGCAGTACTTC.